Listed below are T cell receptor beta chains from one sample, sequenced in a study of blood T cell repertoires in COVID-19. Generated by immunoSEQ multiplex PCR, the TCRdb table keeps only in-frame clones and is missing some. The data show 150,000 to 200,000 clones, more than 75% seen once. Sequenced input: peripheral blood. The receptors were sampled from a man in his forties or fifties with active or convalescent COVID-19. CDR3s include the opening cysteine and the closing phenylalanine or tryptophan. Fields, in order: V gene, J gene, clone size, CDR3 protein. Clone size is stated in some rows and not others, as once, few, many or a class when expanded.

v_gene: TRBV27
j_gene: TRBJ2-7
abundance: .
CDR3aa: CASSFAWDSLYEQYF

v_gene: TRBV3-1/TRBV3-2
j_gene: TRBJ2-2
abundance: .
CDR3aa: CASSQDPLGGGELFF

v_gene: TRBV7-2
j_gene: TRBJ2-1
abundance: .
CDR3aa: CASSLGSVRGEQFF

v_gene: TRBV4-3
j_gene: TRBJ1-1
abundance: .
CDR3aa: CASSPGRGQRTEAFF

v_gene: TRBV11-3
j_gene: TRBJ2-2
abundance: .
CDR3aa: CASRPRDRGRGGELFF

v_gene: TRBV29-1
j_gene: TRBJ2-2
abundance: .
CDR3aa: CSVTTGGPIGELFF

v_gene: TRBV28
j_gene: TRBJ1-5
abundance: .
CDR3aa: CASSLGTLSNQPQHF

v_gene: TRBV20-1
j_gene: TRBJ2-1
abundance: .
CDR3aa: CSASRGHEQFF

v_gene: TRBV19
j_gene: TRBJ2-1
abundance: .
CDR3aa: CASSRDKGVYNEQFF

v_gene: TRBV28
j_gene: TRBJ1-2
abundance: few
CDR3aa: CASNDRTGPGYTF

v_gene: TRBV11-1
j_gene: TRBJ2-5
abundance: .
CDR3aa: CASSLGGRETQYF

v_gene: TRBV23-1
j_gene: TRBJ2-3
abundance: .
CDR3aa: CAPARGRKGDTQYF

v_gene: TRBV9
j_gene: TRBJ2-5
abundance: .
CDR3aa: CASSPTSGGAGETQYF

v_gene: TRBV19
j_gene: TRBJ2-5
abundance: .
CDR3aa: CASSILGETQYF

v_gene: TRBV5-4
j_gene: TRBJ1-4
abundance: .
CDR3aa: CASSLSGGNEKLFF

v_gene: TRBV6-5
j_gene: TRBJ2-2
abundance: once
CDR3aa: CASSYGTVFNTGELFF

v_gene: TRBV27
j_gene: TRBJ1-1
abundance: .
CDR3aa: CASSLGGAEAFF

v_gene: TRBV5-5
j_gene: TRBJ1-2
abundance: .
CDR3aa: CASSWGDRGSGYTF

v_gene: TRBV12-3/TRBV12-4
j_gene: TRBJ2-1
abundance: .
CDR3aa: CASTPGLAYFF

v_gene: TRBV27
j_gene: TRBJ2-2
abundance: once
CDR3aa: CASSLSGGVNTGELFF

v_gene: TRBV9
j_gene: TRBJ2-7
abundance: .
CDR3aa: CASSVAPNRDRGVEQYF

v_gene: TRBV3-1/TRBV3-2
j_gene: TRBJ2-2
abundance: .
CDR3aa: CASSQVQAAGELFF

v_gene: TRBV3-1/TRBV3-2
j_gene: TRBJ1-5
abundance: .
CDR3aa: CASSQDSQGFQPQHF

v_gene: TRBV6-5
j_gene: TRBJ1-5
abundance: .
CDR3aa: CASSPSGTTNQPQHF

v_gene: TRBV19
j_gene: TRBJ2-1
abundance: .
CDR3aa: CASSMGRGLYNEQFF

v_gene: TRBV15
j_gene: TRBJ2-7
abundance: .
CDR3aa: CATSPSSGRIYEQYF

v_gene: TRBV15
j_gene: TRBJ2-1
abundance: .
CDR3aa: CATSEGANNEQFF

v_gene: TRBV6-6
j_gene: TRBJ2-3
abundance: .
CDR3aa: CASSSLAPKGTDTQYF

v_gene: TRBV5-4
j_gene: TRBJ2-1
abundance: .
CDR3aa: CASSLSRLAAYNEQFF

v_gene: TRBV4-3
j_gene: TRBJ1-3
abundance: .
CDR3aa: CASSPTGTGGGNTIYF

v_gene: TRBV19
j_gene: TRBJ2-3
abundance: .
CDR3aa: CASRSSPTSGGNTQYF

v_gene: TRBV7-6
j_gene: TRBJ2-7
abundance: .
CDR3aa: CASSLGSRLSSYEQYF

v_gene: TRBV7-9
j_gene: TRBJ1-5
abundance: .
CDR3aa: CASSSSGGPHQPQHF

v_gene: TRBV10-3
j_gene: TRBJ2-4
abundance: .
CDR3aa: CAISEAIAGAQYF

v_gene: TRBV3-1/TRBV3-2
j_gene: TRBJ1-1
abundance: .
CDR3aa: CASSQTTYTEAFF

v_gene: TRBV5-5
j_gene: TRBJ1-5
abundance: .
CDR3aa: CASSLRTGRQAQPQHF

v_gene: TRBV6-2/TRBV6-3
j_gene: TRBJ1-5
abundance: .
CDR3aa: CASSANVAGREGNF

v_gene: TRBV7-8
j_gene: TRBJ1-5
abundance: once
CDR3aa: CASSQSTGSNQPQHF

v_gene: TRBV18
j_gene: TRBJ1-4
abundance: .
CDR3aa: CASSSTGISTNEKLFF

v_gene: TRBV3-1/TRBV3-2
j_gene: TRBJ1-6
abundance: .
CDR3aa: CASSRYQGSYNSPLHF

v_gene: TRBV5-5
j_gene: TRBJ2-5
abundance: once
CDR3aa: CASSFQGEETQYF

v_gene: TRBV9
j_gene: TRBJ1-2
abundance: .
CDR3aa: CASSAHPGQGYDGYTF

v_gene: TRBV19
j_gene: TRBJ2-7
abundance: .
CDR3aa: CASSTRGGNEQYF

v_gene: TRBV7-8
j_gene: TRBJ2-1
abundance: .
CDR3aa: CASSRDEADEQFF

v_gene: TRBV27
j_gene: TRBJ1-1
abundance: .
CDR3aa: CASSFGDRDRVTEAFF

v_gene: TRBV29-1
j_gene: TRBJ1-1
abundance: .
CDR3aa: CSVRGWNTEAFF

v_gene: TRBV7-2
j_gene: TRBJ1-2
abundance: .
CDR3aa: CASSLPLTGNYGYTF